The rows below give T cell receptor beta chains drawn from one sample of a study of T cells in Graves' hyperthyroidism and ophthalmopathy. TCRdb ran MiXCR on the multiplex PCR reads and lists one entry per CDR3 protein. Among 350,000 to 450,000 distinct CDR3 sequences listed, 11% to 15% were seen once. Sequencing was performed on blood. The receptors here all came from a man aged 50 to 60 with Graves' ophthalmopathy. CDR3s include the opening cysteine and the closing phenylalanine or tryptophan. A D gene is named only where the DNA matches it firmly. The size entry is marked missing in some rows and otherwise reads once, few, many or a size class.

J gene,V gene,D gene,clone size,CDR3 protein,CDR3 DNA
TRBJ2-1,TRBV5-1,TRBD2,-,CASSLERGAYNEQFF,TGCGCCAGCAGCTTGGAGCGGGGGGCATACAATGAGCAGTTCTTC
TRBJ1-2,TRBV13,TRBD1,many,CASSSERDRVVGDYGYTF,TGTGCCAGCAGCTCGGAACGGGACAGGGTAGTAGGTGACTATGGCTACACCTTC
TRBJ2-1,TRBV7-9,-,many,CASSSTVGRGAGNEQFF,TGTGCCAGCAGCTCCACCGTCGGCAGGGGGGCAGGGAATGAGCAGTTCTTC
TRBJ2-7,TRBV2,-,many,CASNAQYYEQYF,TGTGCCAGCAACGCTCAGTACTACGAGCAGTACTTC
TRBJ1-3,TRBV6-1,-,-,CASRESSGNTIYF,TGTGCCAGCAGAGAGAGTTCTGGAAACACCATATATTTT
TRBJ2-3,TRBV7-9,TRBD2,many,CASSPGLADTDTQYF,TGTGCCAGCAGCCCGGGGCTAGCGGACACAGATACGCAGTATTTT
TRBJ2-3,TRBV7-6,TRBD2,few,CASSDRGGRGDTQYF,TGTGCCAGCAGCGACCGCGGGGGGCGAGGAGATACGCAGTATTTT
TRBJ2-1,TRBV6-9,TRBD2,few,CASSRGTSGRVNEQFF,TGTGCCAGCAGCCGCGGGACTAGCGGGAGGGTGAATGAGCAGTTCTTC
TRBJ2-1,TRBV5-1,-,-,CASSFGATSSYNEQFF,TGCGCCAGCAGCTTCGGGGCAACTAGCTCCTACAATGAGCAGTTCTTC
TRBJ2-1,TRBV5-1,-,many,CASSLEGEQFF,TGCGCCAGCAGCTTGGAAGGTGAGCAGTTCTTC
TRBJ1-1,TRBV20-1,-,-,CTVLPRMNTEAFF,TGCACAGTCCTGCCTCGTATGAACACTGAAGCTTTCTTT